The 3 T cell receptor beta chains below come from one sample, sequenced in a study of PD-1 blockade in classical Hodgkin lymphoma. Indicated time point: cycle 4 day 1 (C4D1), after less than 7 weeks of nivolumab. After autologous stem cell transplantation all patients relapsed, and prior brentuximab vedotin exposure differed between cohorts. Sequenced by immunoSEQ multiplex PCR; TCRdb stores in-frame clones only, minus some. The repertoire holds 80,000 to 100,000 clones, with roughly 91% as singletons. Sequencing was performed on peripheral blood mononuclear cells (PBMCs), taken before the fourth cycle of nivolumab. These receptors originate from a human donor with classical Hodgkin lymphoma.

The chain recombines TRBV4-1 with TRBJ2-3; 10 nucleotides agree with TRBD1. Looked up from germline, CDR1 is MGHRA and CDR2 is YSYEKL. The CDR3 consists of 16 residues. V lost 6 bases to trimming and J lost 3 bases; unmatched junction nucleotides: 9. This CDR3 is CASRREGTGVTDTQYF. CDR3 in DNA: TGCGCCAGCAGACGTGAGGGGACAGGGGTTACAGATACGCAGTATTTT.

The chain employs TRBV28 and TRBJ2-7; D may be TRBD1 (5 bases). The CDR3 is made up of 14 amino acids. Germline assignment: CDR1 MDHEN and CDR2 SYDVKM. V was trimmed by 4 bases and J by 3 bases, leaving 13 bases between them. The CDR3 DNA reads TGTGCCAGCAGTTATACAGACAGTTTCTACGAGCAGTACTTC. Translated: CASSYTDSFYEQYF. The full variable domain, its missing parts supplied by reference TRBV28 and TRBJ2-7, is DVKVTQSSRYLVKRTGEKVFLECVQDMDHENMFWYRQDPGLGLRLIYFSYDVKMKEKGDIPEGYSVSREKKERFSLILESASTNQTSMYLCASSYTDSFYEQYFGPGTRLTVT.

This rearrangement joins TRBV27 to TRBJ2-2; TRBD1 matches 10 bases. The CDR3 loop spans 15 amino acids. CDR1 is MNHEY, CDR2 SMNVEV, per germline (reference sequence). V shed 10 bases and J 3 bases; nucleotides not matched to a gene: 8. CDR3 sequence (DNA): TGTGCCACCTCCGACAGGGGGCCGGACACCGGGGAGCTGTTTTTT. This sequence encodes CATSDRGPDTGELFF.